A selection of T cell receptor beta chains follows, all from one sample in a study of T cells after yellow fever vaccination. TCRdb passed the 5' RACE reads through MiXCR, listing each CDR3 protein once. The sample records 200,000 to 300,000 distinct CDR3 sequences, 10% to 15% being singletons. The sample here was CD4+ T cells sorted from PBMCs, taken 45 days after the yellow fever booster vaccination. Every receptor here comes from a man under 40 who received the YFV17D yellow fever vaccine. CDR3s include the opening cysteine and the closing phenylalanine or tryptophan. D genes are given only for firm matches. Rows give clone size only sometimes, using once, few, many, or a class for an expanded clone.

clone_size	v_call	d_call	j_call	cdr3_aa	cdr3_nt
NA	TRBV7-9	NA	TRBJ2-7	CASSSRGIFSYEQYF	TGTGCCAGCAGCTCCCGGGGGATCTTCTCCTACGAGCAGTACTTC
few	TRBV11-2	TRBD1	TRBJ1-5	CASREQGSGPQHF	TGTGCCAGCAGGGAACAGGGGAGTGGGCCCCAGCATTTT
few	TRBV25-1	NA	TRBJ2-1	CASSEMGATGTFEEQFF	TGTGCCAGCAGTGAAATGGGGGCGACGGGGACCTTTGAAGAGCAGTTCTTC
few	TRBV12-3/TRBV12-4	NA	TRBJ1-2	CASSFLGLDGYTF	TGTGCCAGCAGTTTCCTGGGGCTAGATGGCTACACCTTC
NA	TRBV12-3/TRBV12-4	TRBD2	TRBJ2-2	CASSYSPLAGVSTGELFF	TGTGCCAGCAGTTACTCCCCCCTAGCGGGAGTCTCTACCGGGGAGCTGTTTTTT
few	TRBV7-3	TRBD1	TRBJ1-5	CASSQGVFWPQHF	TGTGCCAGCAGCCAGGGGGTGTTCTGGCCCCAGCATTTT
few	TRBV12-3/TRBV12-4	NA	TRBJ1-1	CASSLVAGEAFF	TGTGCCAGCAGTTTAGTGGCGGGTGAAGCTTTCTTT
few	TRBV6-1	NA	TRBJ2-5	CASSDTTGRAETQYF	TGTGCCAGCAGTGACACGACAGGGAGGGCAGAGACCCAGTACTTC
few	TRBV28	NA	TRBJ2-5	CASSGSLSLEAQYF	TGTGCCAGCAGTGGATCCTTAAGTCTAGAAGCCCAGTACTTC
many	TRBV20-1	NA	TRBJ1-4	CSARERVTNEKLFF	TGCAGTGCTAGAGAACGAGTCACTAATGAAAAACTGTTTTTT
few	TRBV29-1	NA	TRBJ2-7	CSVETARAGEQYF	TGCAGCGTTGAAACAGCCAGGGCTGGCGAGCAGTACTTC
NA	TRBV20-1	NA	TRBJ2-5	CSSSRQETQYF	TGCAGTTCGTCCAGACAAGAGACCCAGTACTTC
few	TRBV12-3/TRBV12-4	NA	TRBJ2-7	CASSLGDFEQYF	TGTGCCAGCAGTTTAGGGGACTTCGAGCAGTACTTC
NA	TRBV6-2/TRBV6-3	NA	TRBJ2-2	CASSFGGPNTGELFF	TGTGCCAGCTCCTTTGGAGGACCGAACACCGGGGAGCTGTTTTTT
few	TRBV7-9	TRBD2	TRBJ2-1	CASRLGGTRYNEQFF	TGTGCCAGCAGGCTCGGGGGGACCCGCTACAATGAGCAGTTCTTC
few	TRBV5-6	TRBD2	TRBJ2-5	CASTPAGLYQETQYF	TGTGCCAGCACCCCAGCGGGATTGTACCAAGAGACCCAGTACTTC
many	TRBV7-2	NA	TRBJ2-1	CASSLAESSYNEQFF	TGTGCCAGCAGCTTAGCGGAGAGCTCCTACAATGAGCAGTTCTTC
NA	TRBV2	NA	TRBJ2-5	CASSDRGQETQYF	TGTGCCAGCAGTGATCGGGGGCAAGAGACCCAGTACTTC
few	TRBV29-1	NA	TRBJ2-7	CSVEITQGYEQYF	TGCAGCGTTGAAATTACACAGGGCTACGAGCAGTACTTC
few	TRBV20-1	TRBD2	TRBJ2-1	CSARDWTGGYNEQFF	TGCAGTGCTAGAGATTGGACGGGAGGCTACAATGAGCAGTTCTTC
NA	TRBV7-6	TRBD1	TRBJ2-2	CASRDPRGRNGELFF	TGTGCCAGCAGGGACCCCAGGGGGCGAAACGGGGAGCTGTTTTTT
few	TRBV5-1	TRBD2	TRBJ2-1	CASSWTSGRGYNEQFF	TGCGCCAGCAGCTGGACTAGCGGGAGGGGATACAATGAGCAGTTCTTC
NA	TRBV12-3/TRBV12-4	NA	TRBJ2-2	CASSFGRLFF	TGTGCCAGCAGTTTCGGGCGGCTGTTTTTT
NA	TRBV5-1	NA	TRBJ2-2	CASSPLGGMDSGELFF	TGCGCCAGCAGCCCTCTGGGGGGAATGGATTCCGGGGAGCTGTTTTTT
few	TRBV20-1	NA	TRBJ2-7	CSAVEPGSYEQYF	TGCAGTGCTGTGGAGCCGGGTTCCTACGAGCAGTACTTC
few	TRBV20-1	TRBD2	TRBJ2-5	CSARGSSSGNQETQYF	TGCAGTGCTAGAGGATCGTCTAGCGGCAACCAAGAGACCCAGTACTTC
few	TRBV20-1	TRBD1	TRBJ2-5	CSVPFGTGAFGETQYF	TGCAGTGTCCCTTTTGGGACAGGGGCCTTTGGGGAGACCCAGTACTTC
NA	TRBV28	NA	TRBJ2-7	CASSFGSGTRYEQYF	TGTGCCAGCAGTTTCGGTAGCGGTACGCGCTACGAGCAGTACTTC
NA	TRBV7-2	TRBD1	TRBJ2-5	CASRDTRGLETQYF	TGTGCCAGCAGAGACACCAGGGGGTTAGAGACCCAGTACTTC
few	TRBV5-6	NA	TRBJ2-2	CASRRVNTGELFF	TGTGCCAGCCGCAGGGTGAACACCGGGGAGCTGTTTTTT
NA	TRBV20-1	NA	TRBJ2-5	CSARRTGEYQETQYF	TGCAGTGCTAGAAGAACAGGAGAATACCAAGAGACCCAGTACTTC
NA	TRBV7-2	NA	TRBJ1-1	CASSLEGTASFF	TGTGCCAGCAGCTTAGAGGGCACGGCTTCGTTCTTT
many	TRBV29-1	NA	TRBJ2-7	CSGYSLGSYEQYF	TGCAGCGGGTATAGCCTGGGGAGCTACGAGCAGTACTTC
few	TRBV7-2	NA	TRBJ2-3	CASSLHWGNGGDTQYF	TGTGCCAGCAGCTTACATTGGGGGAACGGTGGAGATACGCAGTATTTT
few	TRBV28	NA	TRBJ1-1	CASSLIQGGVNTEAFF	TGTGCCAGCAGTTTAATTCAGGGTGGGGTGAACACTGAAGCTTTCTTT
few	TRBV11-2	NA	TRBJ2-5	CASSLGERGTQYF	TGTGCCAGCAGCTTAGGGGAGAGGGGGACCCAGTACTTC
NA	TRBV20-1	TRBD1	TRBJ2-3	CSAQRPSGGVTDTQYF	TGCAGTGCTCAGAGGCCCTCAGGGGGCGTCACAGATACGCAGTATTTT
few	TRBV12-3/TRBV12-4	TRBD1	TRBJ2-2	CASRVDRVVTGELFF	TGTGCCAGCAGGGTGGACAGGGTCGTCACCGGGGAGCTGTTTTTT
NA	TRBV20-1	NA	TRBJ2-5	CSARAGSETQYF	TGCAGTGCTAGGGCAGGGTCGGAGACCCAGTACTTC
NA	TRBV19	TRBD1	TRBJ2-2	CASSTSTGTAGELFF	TGTGCCAGTAGTACCTCGACAGGGACGGCCGGGGAGCTGTTTTTT
NA	TRBV27	TRBD1	TRBJ2-3	CASSLDRVVADTQYF	TGTGCCAGCAGTTTGGACAGGGTTGTCGCAGATACGCAGTATTTT
NA	TRBV10-3	NA	TRBJ2-3	CATTPGTSVFVDTQYF	TGTGCCACCACCCCCGGGACTTCAGTCTTCGTGGATACGCAGTATTTT
NA	TRBV20-1	NA	TRBJ2-4	CSARGLEAKNIQYF	TGCAGTGCCAGGGGACTCGAAGCCAAAAACATTCAGTACTTC
once	TRBV2	TRBD2	TRBJ2-7	CASSDGGRDDEQYF	TGTGCCAGCAGTGACGGCGGGAGGGACGACGAGCAGTACTTC
NA	TRBV5-1	TRBD2	TRBJ2-5	CASKTSGQETQYF	TGCGCCAGCAAGACTAGCGGACAAGAGACCCAGTACTTC
NA	TRBV4-2	NA	TRBJ2-1	CASSQHGLSSYNEQFF	TGTGCCAGCAGCCAACACGGACTGAGCTCCTACAATGAGCAGTTCTTC
NA	TRBV20-1	NA	TRBJ1-2	CSASPGPGWGYTF	TGCAGTGCTAGTCCGGGACCCGGTTGGGGCTACACCTTC
few	TRBV11-1	TRBD2	TRBJ2-2	CASSQRLAGFLNTGELFF	TGTGCCAGCAGCCAAAGACTAGCGGGCTTTTTGAACACCGGGGAGCTGTTTTTT
few	TRBV7-2	TRBD1	TRBJ2-7	CASCTGTGAYEQYF	TGTGCCAGCTGTACCGGGACAGGGGCCTACGAGCAGTACTTC
few	TRBV12-3/TRBV12-4	TRBD2	TRBJ2-2	CASRFSGTSPGELFF	TGTGCCAGCAGATTCTCCGGGACTAGCCCCGGGGAGCTGTTTTTT